The 15 T cell receptor beta chains given below trace back to one sample, sequenced in a study of blood T cell repertoires in COVID-19. TCRdb keeps only in-frame clones here, not all; method: immunoSEQ multiplex PCR. The sample holds about 280,000 clones, around 84% seen once. The sample was PBMCs or T cells enriched from blood (not recorded which). The receptors here all came from a man aged 35-49 years who had been exposed to COVID-19.

On this clone itself: The same CDR3 also results from other DNA sequences found in this sample. The CDR3 sequence: CASSYPDTQETQYF. The CDR3 DNA is TGTGCCAGCAGTTACCCCGACACCCAAGAGACCCAGTACTTC. The chain joins TRBV6-5 to TRBJ2-5; D is unresolved. V was trimmed by 2 bases and J by 1 base, leaving 8 bases between them. Germline values: CDR1 MNHEY, CDR2 SVGAGI. CDR3 length equals 14 residues.

The J gene is TRBJ2-2, the V gene TRBV19; perhaps TRBD1 as D (5 bases). Germline CDR1 LNHDA, CDR2 SQIVND (reference sequence). The CDR3 contains 15 residues. With 3 bases removed from V and 5 bases from J, the gap between germline ends came to 13 bases. CDR3 region: CASSIRNQGTGELFF. The CDR3 coding sequence is TGTGCCAGTAGTATCCGAAACCAGGGAACCGGGGAGCTGTTTTTT.

The chain uses TRBV7-2 and TRBJ2-2; no clear D. The germline gives CDR1 SGHTA, CDR2 FQGNSA. The CDR3 loop spans 13 amino acids. With 1 base removed from V and 7 bases from J, the gap between germline ends came to 7 bases. The CDR3, as DNA: TGTGCCAGCAGCTTAGGCGGATTCGGGGAGCTGTTTTTT. Translation: CASSLGGFGELFF.

The V gene is TRBV6-5, the J gene TRBJ2-7; 7 positions agree with TRBD2. Germline V CDR1 and CDR2: MNHEY, SVGAGI. The junction had 5 bases not matched to a gene; V was cut back by 9 bases and J by 3 bases. The CDR3 consists of 12 residues. The CDR3: CASWRENYEQYF. The CDR3 coding sequence is TGTGCCAGTTGGCGGGAGAACTACGAGCAGTACTTC.

This clone was detected a few times. The chain carries TRBV5-1 and TRBJ2-1; 7 nucleotides match TRBD1. This CDR3 is 13 amino acids long. Germline V gives CDR1 SGHRS, CDR2 YFSETQ. The trim removed 4 bases at V and 4 bases at J, leaving 2 bases unmatched. DNA for the CDR3: TGCGCCAGCAGCACGACAGGGTACAATGAGCAGTTCTTC. The encoded protein is CASSTTGYNEQFF.

This chain uses TRBV5-6 with TRBJ2-1; D is unresolved. CDR3 length: 13 amino acids. V lost 0 bases and J 7 bases, leaving 8 bases between the germline ends. From germline, CDR1 is SGHDT and CDR2 YYEEEE. In DNA, the CDR3 is TGTGCCAGCAGCTTGGGGCGGAAGAATGAGCAGTTCTTC. Its protein is CASSLGRKNEQFF.

The chain employs TRBV10-3 and TRBJ1-6; 11 bases fit TRBD1. Germline CDR1 ENHRY, CDR2 SYGVKD. Trimming removed 6 bases from V and 8 bases from J; junction bases left unmatched: 3. This CDR3 region has 14 residues. DNA of the CDR3: TGTGCCATCAGGGGACAGGGGGTCGATTCACCCCTCCACTTT. This translates into CAIRGQGVDSPLHF.

The chain uses TRBV28 and TRBJ1-1; possibly TRBD1 for D (6 bases). The CDR3 loop spans 21 amino acids. Germline CDR1 and CDR2: MDHEN and SYDVKM. V was trimmed by 2 bases and J by 6 bases, leaving 34 bases between them. For the CDR3, the DNA is TGTGCCAGCAGTTTAGCCACGGGGTGGGAGTCAGGGGAATTTGGTGCTTCTGAAGCTTTCTTT. Encoded protein: CASSLATGWESGEFGASEAFF.

This rearrangement joins TRBV21-1 to TRBJ2-7; TRBD1 is taken as the D call from the table, unchecked against the DNA. TRBV21-1 is a pseudogene. The CDR3 has 15 amino acids. CDR3 sequence reads: CASSKLGHSTYEQYF. The CDR3 DNA sequence: TGTGCCAGCAGCAAATTAGGACACTCCACCTACGAGCAGTACTTC.

This clone has a handful of counts. CDR3 loop: CASKWDRGSYEQYF. CDR3 sequence (DNA): TGTGCCAGTAAATGGGACAGGGGATCCTACGAGCAGTACTTC. The V call is TRBV19, the J call TRBJ2-7; 10 bases match TRBD1. The CDR3 consists of 14 residues. Trimming removed 7 bases from V and 1 base from J; junction bases left unmatched: 4. Germline CDR1 is LNHDA and CDR2 is SQIVND (reference sequence). The variable domain in full, with the rest retrieved from reference TRBV19 and TRBJ2-7, is DGGITQSPKYLFRKEGQNVTLSCEQNLNHDAMYWYRQDPGQGLRLIYYSQIVNDFQKGDIAEGYSVSREKKESFPLTVTSAQKNPTAFYLCASKWDRGSYEQYFGPGTRLTVT.

The chain uses TRBV5-6 and TRBJ1-1; a possible D gene is TRBD1 (5 bases). CDR3 length: 15 residues. Deletions cut 0 bases from V and 0 bases from J, with 9 bases between. Germline V gene lookup returns CDR1 SGHDT and CDR2 YYEEEE. CDR3 in amino acids: CASSLGGPMNTEAFF. DNA of the CDR3: TGTGCCAGCAGCTTGGGGGGCCCTATGAACACTGAAGCTTTCTTT.

The chain has TRBV18 and TRBJ2-1; TRBD1 might be the D (5 bases). Trimming took 4 bases from V and 6 from J, leaving 7 bases between them. CDR3 size: 12 residues. The germline gives CDR1 KGHSH, CDR2 LQKENI. DNA of the CDR3: TGTGCCAGCTCACGACAGAGCAATGAGCAGTTCTTC. It codes for CASSRQSNEQFF.

In DNA form, the CDR3 reads TGTGCCAGCAGTGAACAGACAGGGGAGGGGACAGATACGCAGTATTTT. It yields the protein CASSEQTGEGTDTQYF. The chain links TRBV6-4 to TRBJ2-3; possibly TRBD1 for D (8 bases). Germline values: CDR1 MRHNA, CDR2 SNTAGT. Trimming removed 3 bases from V and 3 bases from J, with 16 bases in between. The CDR3 covers 16 residues.

The V and J genes are TRBV27 and TRBJ1-1; tentative D call: TRBD1 (6 bases). This CDR3 spans 16 amino acids. The germline V gene encodes CDR1 MNHEY and CDR2 SMNVEV (reference sequence). V gave up 5 bases and J gave up 1 base, with 17 bases separating them. CDR3 sequence (DNA): TGTGCCAGCAGTCCGCCCCCGGGACATAAGAACACTGAAGCTTTCTTT. Encoded protein: CASSPPPGHKNTEAFF.

DNA for the CDR3: TGTGCCAGCAGAACAAGCGGGAGGGCCTTTGCGGAGACCCAGTACTTC. The encoded protein is CASRTSGRAFAETQYF. The chain joins TRBV27 to TRBJ2-5; TRBD2 matches 10 bases. Germline V gene lookup returns CDR1 MNHEY and CDR2 SMNVEV (reference sequence). The ends lost 6 bases at V and 5 bases at J; junction bases unmatched: 12. The CDR3 totals 16 residues.